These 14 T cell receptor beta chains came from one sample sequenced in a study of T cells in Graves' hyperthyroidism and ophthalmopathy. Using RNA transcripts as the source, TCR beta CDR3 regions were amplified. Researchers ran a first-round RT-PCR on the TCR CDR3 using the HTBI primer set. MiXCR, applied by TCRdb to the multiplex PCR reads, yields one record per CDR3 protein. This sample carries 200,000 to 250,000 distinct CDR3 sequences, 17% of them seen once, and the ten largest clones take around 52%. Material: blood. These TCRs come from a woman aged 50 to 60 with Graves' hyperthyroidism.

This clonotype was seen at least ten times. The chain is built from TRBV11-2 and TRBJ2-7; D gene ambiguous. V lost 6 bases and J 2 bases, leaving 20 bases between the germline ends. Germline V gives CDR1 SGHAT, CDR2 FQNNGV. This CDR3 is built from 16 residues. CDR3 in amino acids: CASSSFGPSGAYEQYF. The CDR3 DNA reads TGTGCCAGCAGTTCATTTGGCCCCTCCGGCGCCTACGAGCAGTACTTC.

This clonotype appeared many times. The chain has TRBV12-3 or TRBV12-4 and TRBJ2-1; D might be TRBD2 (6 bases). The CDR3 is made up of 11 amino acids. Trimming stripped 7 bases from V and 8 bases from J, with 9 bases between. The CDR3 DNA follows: TGTGCCAGCAACTCGGGAGATGAGCAGTTCTTC. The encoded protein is CASNSGDEQFF.

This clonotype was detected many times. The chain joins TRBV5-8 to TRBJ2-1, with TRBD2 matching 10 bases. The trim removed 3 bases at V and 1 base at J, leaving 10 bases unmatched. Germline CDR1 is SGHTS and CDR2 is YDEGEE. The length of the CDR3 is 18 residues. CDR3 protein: CASSSSLTSGLSYNEQFF. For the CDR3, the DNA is TGTGCCAGCAGCTCTAGCCTGACTAGCGGGCTATCCTACAATGAGCAGTTCTTC.

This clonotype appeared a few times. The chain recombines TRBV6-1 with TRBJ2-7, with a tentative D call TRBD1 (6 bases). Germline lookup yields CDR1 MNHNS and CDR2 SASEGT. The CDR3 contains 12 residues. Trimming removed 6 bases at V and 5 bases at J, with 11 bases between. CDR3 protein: CASRVNRDEQYF. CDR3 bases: TGTGCCAGCAGGGTAAACAGGGACGAGCAGTACTTC.

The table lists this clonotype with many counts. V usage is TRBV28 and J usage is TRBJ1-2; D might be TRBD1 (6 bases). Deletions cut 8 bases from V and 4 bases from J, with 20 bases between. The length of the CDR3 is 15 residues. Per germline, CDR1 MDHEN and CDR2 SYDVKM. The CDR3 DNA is TGTGCCAGCGTCCCTCCGGGGGGCGCGTCCTATGGCTACACCTTC. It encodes CASVPPGGASYGYTF.

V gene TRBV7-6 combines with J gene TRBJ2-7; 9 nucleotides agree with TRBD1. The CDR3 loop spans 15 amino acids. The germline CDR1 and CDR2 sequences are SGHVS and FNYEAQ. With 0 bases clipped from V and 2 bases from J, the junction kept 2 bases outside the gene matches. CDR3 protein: CASSLAGTGTYEQYF. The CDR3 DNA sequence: TGTGCCAGCAGCTTAGCCGGGACAGGGACCTACGAGCAGTACTTC.

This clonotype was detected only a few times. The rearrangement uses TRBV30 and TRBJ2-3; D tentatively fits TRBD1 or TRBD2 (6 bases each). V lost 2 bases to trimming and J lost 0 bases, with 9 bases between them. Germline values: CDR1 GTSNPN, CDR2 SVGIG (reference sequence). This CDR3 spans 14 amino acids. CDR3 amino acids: CAWSRGTSTDTQYF. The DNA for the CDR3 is TGTGCCTGGAGTAGGGGGACTAGCACAGATACGCAGTATTTT.

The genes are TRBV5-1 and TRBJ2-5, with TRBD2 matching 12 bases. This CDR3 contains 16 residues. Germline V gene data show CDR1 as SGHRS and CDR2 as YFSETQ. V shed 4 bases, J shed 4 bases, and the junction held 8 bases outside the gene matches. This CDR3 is CASSLRTSGNGETQYF. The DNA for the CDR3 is TGCGCCAGCAGCCTTAGGACTAGCGGGAATGGAGAGACCCAGTACTTC.

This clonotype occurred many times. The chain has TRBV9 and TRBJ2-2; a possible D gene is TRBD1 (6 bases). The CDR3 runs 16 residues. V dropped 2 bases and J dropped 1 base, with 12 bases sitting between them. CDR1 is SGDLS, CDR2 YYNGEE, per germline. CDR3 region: CASSVIPGQNTGELFF. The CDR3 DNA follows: TGTGCCAGCAGCGTGATTCCGGGACAGAACACCGGGGAGCTGTTTTTT.

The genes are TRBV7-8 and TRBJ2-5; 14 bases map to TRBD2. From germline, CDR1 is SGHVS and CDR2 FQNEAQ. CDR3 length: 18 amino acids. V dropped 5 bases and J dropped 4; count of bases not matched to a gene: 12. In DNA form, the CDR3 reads TGTGCCAGCAGCCCGGACTTCGGGACTAGCGGGAGACGAGAGACCCAGTACTTC. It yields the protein CASSPDFGTSGRRETQYF.

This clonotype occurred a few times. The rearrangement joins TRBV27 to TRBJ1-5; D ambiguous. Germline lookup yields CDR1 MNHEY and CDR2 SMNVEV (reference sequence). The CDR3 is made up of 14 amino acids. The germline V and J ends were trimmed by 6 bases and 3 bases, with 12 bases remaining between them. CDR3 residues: CASSLGNYNQPQHF. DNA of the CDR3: TGTGCCAGCAGCTTAGGAAACTACAATCAGCCCCAGCATTTT.

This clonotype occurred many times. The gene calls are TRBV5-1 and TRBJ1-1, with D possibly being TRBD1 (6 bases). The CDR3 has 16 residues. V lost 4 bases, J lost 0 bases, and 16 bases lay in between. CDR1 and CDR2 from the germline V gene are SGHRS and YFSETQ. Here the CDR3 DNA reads TGCGCCAGCAGCCCCAGGGGTTCCCTCCTGAACACTGAAGCTTTCTTT. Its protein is CASSPRGSLLNTEAFF.

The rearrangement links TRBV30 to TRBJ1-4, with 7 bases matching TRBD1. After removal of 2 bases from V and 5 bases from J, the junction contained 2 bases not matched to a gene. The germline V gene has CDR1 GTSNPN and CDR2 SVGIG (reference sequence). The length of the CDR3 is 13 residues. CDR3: CAWSLQGNEKLFF. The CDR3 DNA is TGTGCCTGGAGTCTACAGGGGAATGAAAAACTGTTTTTT.

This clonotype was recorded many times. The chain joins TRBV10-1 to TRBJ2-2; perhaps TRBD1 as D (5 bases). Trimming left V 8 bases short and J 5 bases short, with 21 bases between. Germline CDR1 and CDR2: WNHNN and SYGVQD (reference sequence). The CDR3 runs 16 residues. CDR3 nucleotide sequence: TGCGCCAGCGCACCAGGGATGGCGCCCCTGACCGGGGAGCTGTTTTTT. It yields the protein CASAPGMAPLTGELFF.